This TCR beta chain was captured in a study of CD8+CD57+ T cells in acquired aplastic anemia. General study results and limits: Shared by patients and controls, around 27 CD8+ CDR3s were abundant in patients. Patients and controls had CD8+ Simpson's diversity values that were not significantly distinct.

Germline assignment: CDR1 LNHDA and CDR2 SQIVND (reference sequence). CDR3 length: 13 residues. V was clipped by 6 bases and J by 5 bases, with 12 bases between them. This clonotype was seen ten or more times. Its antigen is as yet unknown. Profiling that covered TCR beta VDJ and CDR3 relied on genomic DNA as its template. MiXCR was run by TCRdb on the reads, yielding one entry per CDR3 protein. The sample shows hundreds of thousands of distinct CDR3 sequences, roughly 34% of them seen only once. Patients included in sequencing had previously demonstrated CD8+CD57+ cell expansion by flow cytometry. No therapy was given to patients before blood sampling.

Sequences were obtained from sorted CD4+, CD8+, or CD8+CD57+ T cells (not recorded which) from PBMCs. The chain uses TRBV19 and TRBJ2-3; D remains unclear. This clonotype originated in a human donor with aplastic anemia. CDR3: CASSLNWGDTQYF. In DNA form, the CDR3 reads TGTGCCAGTAGCCTAAACTGGGGAGATACGCAGTATTTT.